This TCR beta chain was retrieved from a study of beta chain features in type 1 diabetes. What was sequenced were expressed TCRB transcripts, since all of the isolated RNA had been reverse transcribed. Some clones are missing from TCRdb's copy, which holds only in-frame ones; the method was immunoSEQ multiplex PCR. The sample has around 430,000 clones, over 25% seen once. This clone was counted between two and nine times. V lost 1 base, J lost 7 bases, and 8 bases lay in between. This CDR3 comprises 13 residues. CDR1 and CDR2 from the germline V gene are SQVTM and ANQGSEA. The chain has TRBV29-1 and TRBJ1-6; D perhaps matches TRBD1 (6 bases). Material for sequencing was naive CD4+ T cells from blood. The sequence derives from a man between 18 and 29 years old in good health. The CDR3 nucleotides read TGCAGCGTTGAAGTTGACAGGAATTCACCCCTCCACTTT. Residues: CSVEVDRNSPLHF.